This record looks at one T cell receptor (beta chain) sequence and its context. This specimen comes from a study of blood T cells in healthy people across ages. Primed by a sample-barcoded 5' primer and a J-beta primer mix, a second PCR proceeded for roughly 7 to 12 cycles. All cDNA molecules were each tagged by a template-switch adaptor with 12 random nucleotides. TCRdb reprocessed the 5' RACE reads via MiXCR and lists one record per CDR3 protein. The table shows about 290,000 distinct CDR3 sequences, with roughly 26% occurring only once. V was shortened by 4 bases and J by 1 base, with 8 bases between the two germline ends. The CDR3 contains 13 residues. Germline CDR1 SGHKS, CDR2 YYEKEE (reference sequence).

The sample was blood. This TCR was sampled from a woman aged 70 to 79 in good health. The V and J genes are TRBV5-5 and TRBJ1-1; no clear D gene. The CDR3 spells CASSVGANTEAFF. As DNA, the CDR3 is TGTGCCAGCAGCGTTGGAGCGAACACTGAAGCTTTCTTT.